This record covers a single T cell receptor (beta chain). What it recognizes is unknown. Libraries were prepared by immunoSEQ multiplex PCR; TCRdb keeps only in-frame clonotypes and omits some of them. The data contain about 49,000 clones, about 88% of them singletons. This specimen comes from a study of radiotherapy plus CTLA-4 blockade in lung cancer. General study results and limits: Among reported predictors of response, early blood T cell clone dynamics with interferon-beta performed best. Expansion of tumor-derived TCR clones was observed in blood after radiotherapy plus ipilimumab.

Between the trimmed V and J ends, which lost 5 bases and 2 bases, there was a span of 11 bases. The CDR3 contains 14 residues. Per the germline V gene, CDR1 is MNHEY and CDR2 is SVGAGI. This receptor was identified in a human donor with non-small cell lung cancer whose response to radiotherapy plus ipilimumab could not be evaluated. This specimen was peripheral blood, taken from a patient treated with radiotherapy plus ipilimumab. The gene calls are TRBV6-5 and TRBJ2-3; D call uncertain. The chain's CDR3 is CASSESVLTDTQYF. The DNA of the CDR3 is TGTGCCAGCAGTGAGAGCGTTCTCACAGATACGCAGTATTTT.